The next 6 T cell receptor beta chains were all read from a single sample in a study of metastatic and nonmetastatic thyroid tumors. All patients were untreated before thyroid surgery. TCRdb re-called the PCR reads via MiXCR. The table has 15,000 to 20,000 clones, almost 35% seen once. What was sequenced was tumor tissue. The receptor source for this set is a female donor with papillary thyroid cancer or a benign thyroid nodule (not recorded which). Some clones in this sample may be carry-over from other donors' samples.

This clone qualifies as medium-sized. This sequence joins TRBV12-3 or TRBV12-4 and TRBJ2-1; 12 bases map to TRBD2. This CDR3 contains 18 residues. The ends lost 2 bases at V and 7 bases at J; junction bases unmatched: 12. The CDR3 reads CASSLFGASGGAWNEQFF. The DNA for the CDR3 is TGTGCCAGCAGTTTATTTGGGGCTAGCGGGGGGGCTTGGAATGAGCAGTTCTTC.

Ten or more counts support this clone. The chain recombines TRBV6-4 with TRBJ2-3; TRBD2 agrees at 8 bases. The germline CDR1 and CDR2 sequences are MRHNA and SNTAGT. The CDR3 loop spans 15 amino acids. J gave up 2 bases and V 5 bases, and 6 bases lay outside the gene matches. The CDR3 protein is CASSPGGLDTDTQYF. CDR3 nucleotides: TGTGCCAGCAGTCCGGGGGGGCTCGACACAGATACGCAGTATTTT.

This chain links TRBV20-1 with TRBJ1-2; D is unresolved. V lost 1 base, J lost 5 bases, and 5 bases lay in between. Germline V gene lookup returns CDR1 DFQATT and CDR2 SNEGSKA (reference sequence). CDR3 length: 11 amino acids. The chain's CDR3 is CSARGAYGYTF. CDR3 in DNA: TGCAGTGCTAGAGGGGCGTATGGCTACACCTTC.

The rearrangement uses TRBV20-1 and TRBJ2-1; 9 bases map to TRBD2. Germline CDR1 and CDR2: DFQATT and SNEGSKA (reference sequence). This CDR3 contains 16 residues. The V segment lost 5 bases and the J segment 0 bases; nucleotides outside the gene matches: 8. CDR3 sequence: CSAADSGGNSYNEQFF. DNA of the CDR3: TGCAGTGCTGCCGATAGCGGGGGAAACTCCTACAATGAGCAGTTCTTC.

This clone was detected a few times. This same CDR3 is encoded by further DNA sequences in the sample. V gene TRBV6-9 combines with J gene TRBJ2-3; perhaps D is TRBD1 or TRBD2 (5 bases each). There are 15 residues in the CDR3. V was cut by 3 bases and J by 8 bases, with 18 bases left in between. In germline, CDR1 is MNHGY, CDR2 SVAAGI. The CDR3 sequence: CASSYYGRGVGTQYF. In DNA, the CDR3 is TGTGCCAGCAGTTACTATGGTCGGGGCGTGGGTACGCAGTATTTT.

This sequence joins TRBV6-1 and TRBJ2-1, with D perhaps matching TRBD1 (6 bases). Germline loops: CDR1 MNHNS, CDR2 SASEGT. The CDR3 has 15 amino acids. Trimming removed 2 bases from V and 4 bases from J, with 12 bases in between. In DNA, the CDR3 is TGTGCCAGCAGTGAAATACAGGGTACTTACAATGAGCAGTTCTTC. Its translation: CASSEIQGTYNEQFF.